The 25 T cell receptor beta chains reported below all come from one sample, sequenced in a study of T-cell reconstitution after alpha-beta-depleted transplantation in children. TCRbeta library construction was performed incorporating unique molecular identifiers. TCRdb re-called the PCR reads through MiXCR, storing one row per CDR3 protein. Counted here are over 150,000 distinct CDR3 sequences, roughly 14% occurring once; the ten biggest clones make up less than 15%. The input for sequencing was PBMCs from the stem cell graft donor, taken from the stem cell graft. The receptors were gathered from a human donor who donated a stem cell graft to a child with acute lymphoblastic leukemia.

This clonotype was seen at least ten times. The chain links TRBV6-1 to TRBJ2-2; maybe TRBD2 (6 bases). CDR3 length: 16 residues. Trimming removed 8 bases from V and 0 bases from J, with 16 bases in between. Germline V gives CDR1 MNHNS, CDR2 SASEGT. CDR3 sequence reads: CASFRLTSSNTGELFF. In DNA, the CDR3 is TGTGCCAGCTTTCGACTGACTAGTTCGAACACCGGGGAGCTGTTTTTT.

This clonotype showed up many times. This chain joins TRBV5-1 and TRBJ2-3; the match to TRBD2 covers 14 bases. The CDR3 loop spans 17 amino acids. Unmatched junction bases numbered 8, after V lost 4 bases and J lost 4 bases. The germline V gene encodes CDR1 SGHRS and CDR2 YFSETQ. The CDR3 DNA follows: TGCGCCAGCAGCGAGGGACTAGCGGGAGAGGGAGCAGATACGCAGTATTTT. Translating it yields CASSEGLAGEGADTQYF.

This clonotype was seen at least ten times. V and J are TRBV12-3 or TRBV12-4 and TRBJ1-5; D unresolved. The CDR3 consists of 12 residues. Trimming cost V 6 bases and J 7 bases, with 10 bases left between them. The CDR3 loop reads CASRPSNQPQHF. CDR3 coding DNA: TGTGCCAGCAGACCATCCAACCAGCCCCAGCATTTT.

This sequence joins TRBV19 and TRBJ2-2; D unclear. Germline V lookup: CDR1 LNHDA, CDR2 SQIVND (reference sequence). CDR3 length: 15 amino acids. V lost 3 bases to trimming and J lost 6 bases, with 14 bases between them. The CDR3 reads CASSIFANEAGELFF. The CDR3 DNA follows: TGTGCCAGTAGTATTTTCGCTAACGAAGCCGGGGAGCTGTTTTTT.

The chain has TRBV5-1 and TRBJ2-1; 10 positions match TRBD2. V trimming: 2 bases; J trimming: 1 base; junction bases outside the gene matches: 9. CDR3 length: 18 amino acids. Germline V lookup: CDR1 SGHRS, CDR2 YFSETQ. In DNA, the CDR3 is TGCGCCAGCAGCTTCGCTAGCGGGAGACTAAGATCCTACAATGAGCAGTTCTTC. Amino acid sequence: CASSFASGRLRSYNEQFF.

This clonotype was counted many times. This chain joins TRBV5-1 and TRBJ2-2, with 8 bases identical to TRBD1. The ends lost 5 bases at V and 5 bases at J; junction bases unmatched: 8. The V gene's germline CDR1 is SGHRS and CDR2 YFSETQ. The CDR3 sequence is 15 residues long. CDR3 residues: CASRGDRGGTGELFF. In nucleotides, the CDR3 is TGCGCCAGCAGAGGCGACAGGGGAGGTACCGGGGAGCTGTTTTTT.

The sample holds many counts of this clonotype. The chain employs TRBV24-1 and TRBJ2-3; 8 nucleotides agree with TRBD1. The CDR3 consists of 16 residues. Trimming at V came to 4 bases and at J to 1 base, leaving 6 bases not matched to a gene. The germline gives CDR1 KGHDR, CDR2 SFDVKD. This CDR3 is CATSDQGQEGTDTQYF. As DNA, the CDR3 is TGTGCCACCAGTGACCAGGGACAGGAAGGCACAGATACGCAGTATTTT.

This clonotype was recorded at least ten times. This rearrangement joins TRBV27 to TRBJ1-2, with unresolved D. Germline values: CDR1 MNHEY, CDR2 SMNVEV (reference sequence). The CDR3 consists of 11 residues. V lost 5 bases and J lost 14, with 15 bases in between. The CDR3 DNA is TGTGCCAGCAGTCTCATGGGGTCTTTAACCTTC. This encodes CASSLMGSLTF.

This clonotype has at least ten counts. This chain links TRBV10-3 with TRBJ2-1, with 10 bases lining up with TRBD2. There are 15 residues in the CDR3. V lost 2 bases to trimming and J lost 4 bases; unmatched junction nucleotides: 2. Germline assignment: CDR1 ENHRY and CDR2 SYGVKD. CDR3 in DNA: TGTGCCATCAGTGAGGCTAGCGGGAGTTACAATGAGCAGTTCTTC. It yields the protein CAISEASGSYNEQFF.

Many counts were recorded for this clonotype. This rearrangement joins TRBV5-6 to TRBJ2-3, with 11 bases lining up with TRBD2. This CDR3 has 16 amino acids. The V gene's germline CDR1 is SGHDT and CDR2 YYEEEE. Trimming removed 4 bases from V and 2 bases from J; junction bases left unmatched: 6. CDR3 region: CASSPLAGGLTDTQYF. CDR3 nucleotides: TGTGCCAGCAGCCCTCTAGCGGGAGGACTCACAGATACGCAGTATTTT.

This clonotype was seen repeatedly, ten times or more. The J gene is TRBJ1-6, the V gene TRBV29-1, with D possibly matching TRBD1 (6 bases). Per germline, CDR1 SQVTM and CDR2 ANQGSEA. Trimming stripped 7 bases from V and 10 bases from J, with 14 bases between. This CDR3 is built from 12 residues. CDR3 nucleotide sequence: TGCAGCGGACAGGATCCAGGGTCACCCCTCCACTTT. This encodes CSGQDPGSPLHF. Together with reference TRBV29-1 and TRBJ1-6, the CDR3 gives the full variable domain: SAVISQKPSRDICQRGTSLTIQCQVDSQVTMMFWYRQQPGQSLTLIATANQGSEATYESGFVIDKFPISRPNLTFSTLTVSNMSPEDSSIYLCSGQDPGSPLHFGNGTRLTVT.

There are a few counts of this clonotype. V is TRBV7-2 and J is TRBJ1-1; D is possibly TRBD1 (6 bases). Trimming removed 5 bases at V and 3 bases at J, with 19 bases between. The CDR3 spans 16 residues. Per the germline V gene, CDR1 is SGHTA and CDR2 is FQGNSA. CDR3 nucleotide sequence: TGTGCCAGCAGCCCGGGGGGGGCGCGTAGGTACACTGAAGCTTTCTTT. This encodes CASSPGGARRYTEAFF. Drawing the rest from reference TRBV7-2 and TRBJ1-1, the complete variable domain is GAGVSQSPSNKVTEKGKDVELRCDPISGHTALYWYRQSLGQGLEFLIYFQGNSAPDKSGLPSDRFSAERTGGSVSTLTIQRTQQEDSAVYLCASSPGGARRYTEAFFGQGTRLTVV.

This clonotype was found many times. V is TRBV6-2 or TRBV6-3 and J is TRBJ2-1, with D uncertain. CDR3 length equals 14 residues. The germline V gene has CDR1 MNHEY and CDR2 SVGEGT. V gave up 7 bases and J gave up 9 bases, with 19 bases separating them. This chain's CDR3 is CASKDVAEAIEQFF. For the CDR3, the DNA is TGTGCCAGCAAGGACGTGGCAGAGGCCATTGAGCAGTTCTTC.

This clonotype showed up many times. This chain uses TRBV20-1 with TRBJ1-2; 11 nucleotides match TRBD1. In germline, CDR1 is DFQATT, CDR2 SNEGSKA (reference sequence). This CDR3 is built from 15 residues. The V gene end was trimmed by 5 bases and the J gene end by 7 bases; junction bases not matched to a gene: 12. CDR3: CSARDRGMISSGYTF. The CDR3 DNA follows: TGCAGTGCTCGGGACAGGGGGATGATAAGCAGTGGCTACACCTTC.

This clonotype came up a few times. The rearrangement joins TRBV20-1 to TRBJ2-5; 14 bases are shared with TRBD2. The germline gives CDR1 DFQATT, CDR2 SNEGSKA (reference sequence). The CDR3 is 15 residues long. Losses at the gene ends were 6 bases for V and 5 bases for J; bases not matched to a gene: 8. Written as DNA, the CDR3 is TGCAGTGCAGGAGGGACTAGCGGGAGCTGGGAGACCCAGTACTTC. Translation gives CSAGGTSGSWETQYF.

In its sample, this clonotype was seen many times. The chain uses TRBV24-1 and TRBJ2-1; TRBD2 matches at 13 bases. The CDR3 contains 16 residues. The V gene end was trimmed by 3 bases and the J gene end by 8 bases; junction bases not matched to a gene: 6. Germline CDR1 is KGHDR and CDR2 is SFDVKD. CDR3 in DNA: TGTGCCACCAGTGATCCCACTAGCGGGAGGGTTTATGAGCAGTTCTTC. Translation gives CATSDPTSGRVYEQFF.

This clonotype appeared many times. V gene TRBV10-2 combines with J gene TRBJ1-1; maybe TRBD1 (6 bases). This CDR3 is 17 amino acids long. The germline V gene encodes CDR1 WSHSY and CDR2 SAAADI. V was trimmed by 4 bases and J by 3 bases, leaving 21 bases between them. Here the CDR3 DNA reads TGCGCCAGCAGTGTCAATTCTGACGGGGGCCGGGACACTGAAGCTTTCTTT. It yields the protein CASSVNSDGGRDTEAFF.

Only a few counts were recorded for this clonotype. The V call is TRBV20-1, the J call TRBJ2-1; D tentatively fits TRBD1 or TRBD2 (5 bases each). The V and J ends lost 5 bases and 8 bases respectively, with 22 bases between them. The CDR3 loop spans 15 amino acids. The germline gives CDR1 DFQATT, CDR2 SNEGSKA (reference sequence). The CDR3 protein is CSAQIRDPPGDEQFF. The CDR3 DNA follows: TGCAGTGCTCAGATCCGGGACCCCCCTGGGGATGAGCAGTTCTTC.

In its sample, this clonotype was seen many times. V is TRBV5-1 and J is TRBJ2-1; D may match TRBD1 or TRBD2 (5 bases each). CDR3 length equals 14 residues. CDR1 and CDR2 from the germline V gene are SGHRS and YFSETQ. V shed 3 bases and J shed 4 bases, with 11 bases lying between them. This CDR3 is CASSSGTDYNEQFF. The CDR3 DNA reads TGCGCCAGCAGCTCGGGGACGGATTACAATGAGCAGTTCTTC.

This clonotype was counted at least ten times. This chain joins TRBV12-3 or TRBV12-4 and TRBJ1-1, with a possible D match to TRBD1 (5 bases). Trimming pared 6 bases from V and 3 bases from J, leaving 8 bases between. The CDR3 loop spans 12 amino acids. This chain's CDR3 is CASSLRDTEAFF. Here the CDR3 DNA reads TGTGCCAGCAGCCTCAGGGACACTGAAGCTTTCTTT.

This sequence joins TRBV6-1 and TRBJ1-1; D gene unclear. Germline CDR1 is MNHNS and CDR2 is SASEGT. The CDR3 totals 13 residues. Trimming removed 6 bases from V and 5 bases from J, with 13 bases in between. CDR3 protein: CASSRAYGTEAFF. The CDR3 DNA is TGTGCCAGCAGCCGGGCGTATGGGACTGAAGCTTTCTTT.

This clonotype came up a few times. CDR3 sequence: CASSIGAGRTYNEQFF. The CDR3 DNA is TGTGCCAGTAGTATTGGGGCAGGGCGGACCTACAATGAGCAGTTCTTC. The chain uses TRBV19 and TRBJ2-1, with D maybe TRBD1 (5 bases). V lost 3 bases and J lost 2, with 14 bases in between. Germline CDR1 is LNHDA and CDR2 is SQIVND (reference sequence). The CDR3 has 16 residues.

This clonotype showed up many times. The chain joins TRBV7-9 to TRBJ2-7, with D perhaps given as TRBD1 or TRBD2 (5 bases each). The CDR3 totals 15 residues. V was cut by 5 bases and J by 2 bases, with 16 bases left in between. Germline CDR1 SEHNR, CDR2 FQNEAQ (reference sequence). CDR3 DNA sequence: TGTGCCAGCAGCGCAAGCCGGGGCCTTACCTACGAGCAGTACTTC. It codes for CASSASRGLTYEQYF. The whole variable domain, filled in from reference TRBV7-9 and TRBJ2-7, reads DTGVSQNPRHKITKRGQNVTFRCDPISEHNRLYWYRQTLGQGPEFLTYFQNEAQLEKSRLLSDRFSAERPKGSFSTLEIQRTEQGDSAMYLCASSASRGLTYEQYFGPGTRLTVT.

This clonotype has ten or more counts. This chain uses TRBV30 with TRBJ2-1; D might be TRBD2 (6 bases). V shed 2 bases and J shed 9 bases, with 17 bases lying between them. Germline CDR1 and CDR2: GTSNPN and SVGIG (reference sequence). CDR3 size: 14 residues. CDR3 coding DNA: TGTGCCTGGAGTCACGACGGGAGATCCCCTGAGCAGTTCTTC. It translates to CAWSHDGRSPEQFF.

Only a few counts were recorded for this clonotype. V is TRBV5-1 and J is TRBJ2-1, with D possibly TRBD1 on 6 matching bases. Germline V gene lookup returns CDR1 SGHRS and CDR2 YFSETQ. The CDR3 totals 16 residues. V gave up 2 bases and J gave up 5 bases, with 17 bases separating them. CDR3 coding DNA: TGCGCCAGCAGCTTCGGGCGGACAGAACTTAACAATGAGCAGTTCTTC. Protein product: CASSFGRTELNNEQFF.